The 22 T cell receptor beta chains presented below share a single source sample, sequenced in a study of blood T cell repertoires in COVID-19. Repertoires were generated with immunoSEQ multiplex PCR, while TCRdb's copy carries only in-frame clones and drops some. This table has fewer than 250,000 clones, around 90% appearing once. Material: peripheral blood. The receptors were gathered from a young man with COVID-19, enrolled during active disease.

The chain employs TRBV19 and TRBJ1-1; a weak D match, TRBD1 (6 bases). Germline V lookup: CDR1 LNHDA, CDR2 SQIVND (reference sequence). The CDR3 is 16 amino acids. The V and J ends lost 1 base and 6 bases respectively, with 18 bases between them. The DNA for the CDR3 is TGTGCCAGTAGTATAGCCCCCCAGGGGCTAGTCGCTGAAGCTTTCTTT. Its protein is CASSIAPQGLVAEAFF.

V is TRBV19 and J is TRBJ2-3, with TRBD2 identical over 10 bases. Per the germline V gene, CDR1 is LNHDA and CDR2 is SQIVND (reference sequence). The CDR3 is made up of 15 amino acids. J was trimmed by 6 bases and V by 9 bases; bases with no gene match: 12. The CDR3 loop reads CASPGVAGGTDTQYF. CDR3 DNA sequence: TGTGCCAGCCCCGGGGTAGCGGGAGGAACGGATACGCAGTATTTT.

This chain links TRBV7-8 with TRBJ2-5; 7 nucleotides agree with TRBD2. Germline assignment: CDR1 SGHVS and CDR2 FQNEAQ. The CDR3 loop spans 15 amino acids. Unmatched junction bases numbered 10, after V lost 5 bases and J lost 4 bases. In DNA form, the CDR3 reads TGTGCCAGCAGCCTCAGCGGGGCGGGCTCAGAGACCCAGTACTTC. This sequence encodes CASSLSGAGSETQYF.

V is TRBV4-2 and J is TRBJ1-6; D remains unclear. V lost 3 bases to trimming and J lost 0 bases, with 6 bases between them. Per the germline V gene, CDR1 is LGHNA and CDR2 is YNFKEQ. The CDR3 is made up of 15 amino acids. The CDR3 loop is CASSHSSSYNSPLHF. In DNA, the CDR3 is TGTGCCAGCAGCCATTCGAGCTCCTATAATTCACCCCTCCACTTT.

V gene TRBV19 combines with J gene TRBJ2-1; unclear D gene. The CDR3 covers 16 residues. Trimming pared 0 bases from V and 5 bases from J, leaving 14 bases between. Germline loops: CDR1 LNHDA, CDR2 SQIVND (reference sequence). This CDR3 reads CASSIDLVRAHNEQFF. The CDR3 coding sequence is TGTGCCAGTAGTATAGATCTAGTACGAGCGCACAATGAGCAGTTCTTC.

This clone came up a few times. CDR3: CASSLGGSGNNSPLHF. CDR3 DNA sequence: TGTGCCAGCAGCTTGGGAGGGTCGGGGAATAATTCACCCCTCCACTTT. This chain connects TRBV5-4 to TRBJ1-6; D ambiguous. Germline V gene data show CDR1 as SGHNT and CDR2 as YYREEE (reference sequence). Trimming cost V 0 bases and J 5 bases, with 12 bases left between them. This CDR3 spans 16 amino acids. Drawing the rest from reference TRBV5-4 and TRBJ1-6, the complete variable domain is ETGVTQSPTHLIKTRGQQVTLRCSSQSGHNTVSWYQQALGQGPQFIFQYYREEENGRGNFPPRFSGLQFPNYSSELNVNALELDDSALYLCASSLGGSGNNSPLHFGNGTRLTVT.

To note about this clone: At the DNA level, this CDR3 is encoded by other sequences in the same sample as well. The J gene is TRBJ1-2, the V gene TRBV24-1; D not resolved. CDR1 and CDR2 from the germline V gene are KGHDR and SFDVKD. V lost 2 bases and J 0 bases, leaving 3 bases between the germline ends. There are 13 residues in the CDR3. CDR3 nucleotides: TGTGCCACCAGTGATTCAGCTAACTATGGCTACACCTTC. Encoded protein: CATSDSANYGYTF.

The V and J genes are TRBV7-6 and TRBJ2-3, with TRBD1 matching 8 bases. Losses at the gene ends were 3 bases for V and 4 bases for J; bases not matched to a gene: 3. The CDR3 length is 14 residues. The germline V gene encodes CDR1 SGHVS and CDR2 FNYEAQ. This chain's CDR3 is CASSFGQGADTQYF. CDR3 in DNA: TGTGCCAGCAGCTTCGGACAGGGTGCAGATACGCAGTATTTT.

This rearrangement joins TRBV9 to TRBJ1-4; D might be TRBD1 (5 bases). This CDR3 has 14 residues. Per the germline V gene, CDR1 is SGDLS and CDR2 is YYNGEE. The V end lost 0 bases, the J end lost 12 bases, and 15 bases lay between the germline ends. CDR3 DNA sequence: TGTGCCAGCAGCGTAGTTCCCGCTGGGGGGGAACTGTTTTTT. This codes for CASSVVPAGGELFF. The variable domain in full, completed from reference TRBV9 and TRBJ1-4, reads DSGVTQTPKHLITATGQRVTLRCSPRSGDLSVYWYQQSLDQGLQFLIQYYNGEERAKGNILERFSAQQFPDLHSELNLSSLELGDSALYFCASSVVPAGGELFFGSGTQLSVL.

The V and J genes are TRBV7-2 and TRBJ2-1; the D gene is possibly TRBD2 (6 bases). CDR3 size: 15 residues. CDR1 is SGHTA and CDR2 is FQGNSA in the germline V gene. The germline V and J ends were trimmed by 5 bases and 9 bases, with 20 bases remaining between them. In nucleotides, the CDR3 is TGTGCCAGCAGCCCCCCCACTAGCCCTCTCGCTGAGCAGTTCTTC. It codes for CASSPPTSPLAEQFF. The full variable domain, in which reference TRBV7-2 and TRBJ2-1 provide the parts outside the CDR3, is GAGVSQSPSNKVTEKGKDVELRCDPISGHTALYWYRQSLGQGLEFLIYFQGNSAPDKSGLPSDRFSAERTGGSVSTLTIQRTQQEDSAVYLCASSPPTSPLAEQFFGPGTRLTVL.

This rearrangement joins TRBV7-2 to TRBJ1-5, with unresolved D. V was cut by 6 bases and J by 6 bases, with 9 bases left in between. The CDR3 has 12 residues. Germline loops: CDR1 SGHTA, CDR2 FQGNSA. The CDR3 coding sequence is TGTGCCAGCAGGGGCCCAGGTCAGCCCCAGCATTTT. Translating it yields CASRGPGQPQHF.

The CDR3 is CASSGGLAMNEQFF. CDR3 in DNA: TGTGCCAGCAGTGGGGGACTAGCGATGAACGAGCAGTTCTTC. The V call is TRBV2, the J call TRBJ2-1; 10 nucleotides line up with TRBD2. The CDR3 totals 14 residues. The germline gives CDR1 SNHLY, CDR2 FYNNEI. V shed 4 bases, J shed 10 bases, and the junction held 7 bases outside the gene matches.

The J gene is TRBJ2-2, the V gene TRBV5-1; 10 bases align to TRBD2. The germline V gene has CDR1 SGHRS and CDR2 YFSETQ. The CDR3 totals 16 residues. V trimming: 4 bases; J trimming: 4 bases; junction bases outside the gene matches: 7. The CDR3, as DNA: TGCGCCAGCAGCCCGGGACTAGCGCGTCTCACCGGGGAGCTGTTTTTT. Protein: CASSPGLARLTGELFF.

This chain links TRBV7-8 with TRBJ2-7; 10 bases match TRBD1. This CDR3 region has 15 residues. V lost 5 bases to trimming and J lost 5 bases; unmatched junction nucleotides: 9. From germline, CDR1 is SGHVS and CDR2 FQNEAQ. Here the CDR3 reads CASSAYRDRGNEQYF. CDR3 nucleotide sequence: TGTGCCAGCAGCGCCTACCGGGACAGGGGCAACGAGCAGTACTTC.

The rearrangement uses TRBV6-5 and TRBJ1-3, with 10 bases identical to TRBD1. The CDR3 length is 14 residues. The junction had 6 bases not matched to a gene; V was cut back by 5 bases and J by 8 bases. Germline V gives CDR1 MNHEY, CDR2 SVGAGI. CDR3 nucleotide sequence: TGTGCCAGCAGTCTGACAGGGGGCTCGGACACCATATATTTT. The encoded protein is CASSLTGGSDTIYF.

The rearrangement uses TRBV25-1 and TRBJ1-2; 9 nucleotides agree with TRBD1. The CDR3 is made up of 15 amino acids. In germline, CDR1 is MGHDK, CDR2 SYGVNS. With 4 bases clipped from V and 4 bases from J, the junction kept 7 bases outside the gene matches. The CDR3 DNA follows: TGTGCCAGCAGTGTGGGACAGGGAGGTTCCTATGGCTACACCTTC. Translating gives CASSVGQGGSYGYTF.

This clone came up once. The rearrangement links TRBV5-4 to TRBJ1-1, with D tentatively TRBD1 (6 bases). The length of the CDR3 is 12 residues. Germline V CDR1 and CDR2: SGHNT, YYREEE (reference sequence). V was trimmed by 3 bases and J by 6 bases, leaving 9 bases between them. CDR3 DNA sequence: TGTGCCAGCAGCTCACAGGGTCCTGAAGCTTTCTTT. It encodes CASSSQGPEAFF. Drawing the rest from reference TRBV5-4 and TRBJ1-1, the complete variable domain is ETGVTQSPTHLIKTRGQQVTLRCSSQSGHNTVSWYQQALGQGPQFIFQYYREEENGRGNFPPRFSGLQFPNYSSELNVNALELDDSALYLCASSSQGPEAFFGQGTRLTVV.

The gene calls are TRBV13 and TRBJ2-7, with 7 bases identical to TRBD1. Trimming removed 6 bases from V and 6 bases from J; junction bases left unmatched: 17. The CDR3 extends over 16 amino acids. Germline CDR1 PRHDT, CDR2 FYEKMQ (reference sequence). CDR3 loop: CASRLSTPTGKAEQYF. Written as DNA, the CDR3 is TGTGCCAGCAGGTTATCTACTCCGACAGGGAAGGCCGAGCAGTACTTC. Based on the CDR3 plus reference TRBV13 and TRBJ2-7, the full variable domain is AAGVIQSPRHLIKEKRETATLKCYPIPRHDTVYWYQQGPGQDPQFLISFYEKMQSDKGSIPDRFSAQQFSDYHSELNMSSLELGDSALYFCASRLSTPTGKAEQYFGPGTRLTVT.

This chain connects TRBV5-4 to TRBJ2-7; D is unclear. From germline, CDR1 is SGHNT and CDR2 YYREEE (reference sequence). V lost 3 bases and J lost 3, with 13 bases in between. The CDR3 consists of 14 residues. For the CDR3, the DNA is TGTGCCAGCAGCTCGGCGGTGGGTGGCTACGAGCAGTACTTC. Translated: CASSSAVGGYEQYF.

The chain combines TRBV7-6 with TRBJ1-1, with D possibly TRBD1 on 6 matching bases. With 1 base removed from V and 0 bases from J, the gap between germline ends came to 21 bases. The CDR3 spans 19 residues. Looked up from germline, CDR1 is SGHVS and CDR2 is FNYEAQ. The CDR3 region is CASSLEVGGQGKMNTEAFF. The CDR3 nucleotides read TGTGCCAGCAGCTTAGAGGTGGGGGGGCAGGGGAAGATGAACACTGAAGCTTTCTTT.

DNA of the CDR3: TGTGCCAGCAGCTTGGTGGGTAGCGGGGGGGGACAAGAGACCCAGTACTTC. Translating it yields CASSLVGSGGGQETQYF. The V gene is TRBV5-4, the J gene TRBJ2-5; 11 nucleotides agree with TRBD2. The junction had 6 bases not matched to a gene; V was cut back by 0 bases and J by 2 bases. CDR1 and CDR2 (germline): SGHNT, YYREEE (reference sequence). The CDR3 covers 17 residues.

The chain employs TRBV3-1 (or the pseudogene TRBV3-2) and TRBJ2-6, with a weak D call TRBD2 (5 bases). Germline values: CDR1 LGHDT, CDR2 YNNKEL (reference sequence). The V end was cut by 4 bases, the J end by 3 bases, with 13 bases between. This CDR3 spans 16 amino acids. CDR3 residues: CASSLSGRSGANVLTF. In DNA, the CDR3 is TGTGCCAGCAGCCTCTCGGGGAGAAGTGGGGCCAACGTCCTGACTTTC.